This T cell receptor beta chain came from a study of T cell responses to AZD1222 COVID-19 vaccine. Whole-study results and caveats: White British ancestry dominated among donors, who included more females, and clonal diversity was possibly underestimated. Baseline serology detected seropositivity in only six AZD1222 recipients.

The protocol was immunoSEQ multiplex PCR, while the TCRdb copy is restricted to in-frame clones and leaves out a portion. Of about 200,000 clones listed, approximately 95% were seen once; the top ten hold less than 1.2%. About this clone: Its matching antigen is unknown.

V lost 0 bases and J lost 5, with 17 bases in between. The CDR3 spans 16 residues. Germline V gives CDR1 SGHRS, CDR2 YFSETQ. The material was peripheral blood, obtained 28 days after the second AZD1222 dose. The sequence came from an adult who received the AZD1222 COVID-19 vaccine. The rearrangement uses TRBV5-1 and TRBJ2-5; a weak D match, TRBD1 (7 bases). CDR3 nucleotides: TGCGCCAGCAGCTTGGAATCAGGGGGGTCCGGGGAGACCCAGTACTTC. Protein sequence: CASSLESGGSGETQYF.